These 10 T cell receptor beta chains were all obtained from the same sample, sequenced in a study of blood T cells in healthy people across ages. Sample-barcoded 5' priming and a J-beta primer mix drove a second PCR of about 6 to 12 cycles. One entry per CDR3 protein results from TCRdb running MiXCR on the 5' RACE reads. There are approximately 810,000 distinct CDR3 sequences in the sample; roughly 40% occur only once, and 13% lies in the top ten. The sample comprised blood. All receptors derive from a man aged 18 to 29 in good health.

This chain links TRBV7-9 with TRBJ1-1, with TRBD1 as a possible D gene (5 bases). This CDR3 has 12 amino acids. Germline CDR1 is SEHNR and CDR2 is FQNEAQ (reference sequence). With 2 bases removed from V and 12 bases from J, the gap between germline ends came to 13 bases. CDR3 DNA: TGTGCCAGCAGCTTAAATAGGGGTTGGTCTTTCTTT. Translating it yields CASSLNRGWSFF.

A word on this clonotype: A read error may explain this, as a much larger clone is one base away. The V call is TRBV20-1, the J call TRBJ2-3; 7 nucleotides line up with TRBD1. The CDR3 runs to 14 residues. Germline V gene sequence: CDR1 DFQATT, CDR2 SNEGSKA (reference sequence). The CDR3 DNA sequence: TGCAGTGCTCGACAGGGTTACCGGACAGAGACGCAGTATTTT. Protein product: CSARQGYRTETQYF.

The gene calls are TRBV2 and TRBJ1-6, with D perhaps TRBD1 (5 bases). This CDR3 contains 15 residues. Trimming shortened V by 5 bases and J by 6 bases, and 14 bases separated the two germline ends. CDR1 and CDR2 (germline): SNHLY, FYNNEI. CDR3 sequence reads: CASSSYDSVNSPLHF. DNA of the CDR3: TGTGCCAGCAGTTCCTACGACAGCGTTAATTCACCCCTCCACTTT.

The rearrangement uses TRBV20-1 and TRBJ1-2; 7 bases fit TRBD1. Germline CDR1 DFQATT, CDR2 SNEGSKA (reference sequence). This CDR3 region has 15 residues. Losses at the gene ends were 0 bases for V and 2 bases for J; bases not matched to a gene: 6. CDR3 sequence: CSARDQARGNYGYTF. CDR3 nucleotides: TGCAGTGCTAGAGATCAGGCCAGGGGGAACTATGGCTACACCTTC.

J is TRBJ2-5 and V is TRBV9; TRBD2 matches 9 bases. This CDR3 comprises 16 residues. Germline V gene data show CDR1 as SGDLS and CDR2 as YYNGEE. V lost 2 bases and J lost 11; bases outside the gene matches: 16. The CDR3 region has the DNA TGTGCCAGCAGCGTTAGCGGGGGAGCTTACTACAATGAGCAGTACTTC. Translating gives CASSVSGGAYYNEQYF.

The chain links TRBV25-1 to TRBJ1-6; D possibly corresponds to TRBD1 (6 bases). Per germline, CDR1 MGHDK and CDR2 SYGVNS. Trimming removed 7 bases from V and 6 bases from J, with 13 bases in between. The CDR3 is 14 amino acids. This chain's CDR3 is CASIEQGPNSPLHF. DNA of the CDR3: TGTGCCAGCATCGAACAGGGACCTAATTCACCCCTCCACTTT.

This clonotype was counted a few times. V is TRBV12-3 or TRBV12-4 and J is TRBJ1-2; D not resolved. Trimming cost V 5 bases and J 8 bases, with 15 bases left between them. This CDR3 has 13 amino acids. CDR3 coding DNA: TGTGCCAGCAGTGTATCGAGAGTGGACGGCTACACCTTC. It encodes CASSVSRVDGYTF.

This clonotype was recorded many times. A junction end diverges from the germline sequence, so it may reflect a read error. The gene calls are TRBV5-1 and TRBJ2-5; no firm D call. Germline CDR1 is SGHRS and CDR2 is YFSETQ. The CDR3 has 13 amino acids. The CDR3 spells CASSLGRQETQYF. In nucleotides, the CDR3 is TGTGCCAGCAGCTTAGGTCGGCAAGAGACCCAGTACTTC.

This clonotype was found many times. The rearrangement uses TRBV7-2 and TRBJ2-5; no reliable D call. V was pared by 2 bases and J by 2 bases, with 12 bases between. This CDR3 comprises 15 residues. The germline V gene encodes CDR1 SGHTA and CDR2 FQGNSA. CDR3: CASSLQFRPQETQYF. Here the CDR3 DNA reads TGTGCCAGCAGCTTACAGTTCAGGCCACAAGAGACCCAGTACTTC.

This clonotype was seen more than once but under ten times. V gene TRBV20-1 combines with J gene TRBJ2-1; TRBD2 matches 9 bases. Unmatched junction bases numbered 4, after V lost 3 bases and J lost 4 bases. Germline CDR1 DFQATT, CDR2 SNEGSKA (reference sequence). The CDR3 is 14 amino acids. The CDR3 nucleotides are TGCAGTGCTAGTGGCGGGGGGGCTTACAATGAGCAGTTCTTC. This gives the protein CSASGGGAYNEQFF.